These 25 T cell receptor beta chains originate from one sample sequenced in a study of T cell responses to AZD1222 COVID-19 vaccine. Assay used: immunoSEQ multiplex PCR; TCRdb lists only in-frame clones, some missing. The table includes 110,000 to 150,000 clones, 88% detected once. Sequenced here: peripheral blood, sampled 28 days after the second AZD1222 dose. The receptors come from an adult who received the AZD1222 COVID-19 vaccine.

CDR3 coding DNA: TGTGCCAGCAGCTTAGGGAGTGCGGGTAGTTCAGATACGCAGTATTTT. Its protein is CASSLGSAGSSDTQYF. The rearrangement joins TRBV7-2 to TRBJ2-3; D perhaps matches TRBD2 (5 bases). CDR3 size: 16 residues. The V end lost 1 base, the J end lost 4 bases, and 15 bases lay between the germline ends. The germline gives CDR1 SGHTA, CDR2 FQGNSA.

The chain uses TRBV11-3 and TRBJ2-5, with D maybe TRBD1 (5 bases). The V end lost 4 bases, the J end lost 5 bases, and 17 bases lay between the germline ends. The germline gives CDR1 SGHNT, CDR2 YENEEA. This CDR3 has 15 amino acids. CDR3 sequence reads: CASSSGRVMGETQYF. The CDR3 DNA is TGTGCCAGCAGCTCGGGCAGGGTGATGGGGGAGACCCAGTACTTC. Full variable domain (rest looked up from reference TRBV11-3 and TRBJ2-5): EAGVVQSPRYKIIEKKQPVAFWCNPISGHNTLYWYLQNLGQGPELLIRYENEEAVDDSQLPKDRFSAERLKGVDSTLKIQPAELGDSAVYLCASSSGRVMGETQYFGPGTRLLVL.

The rearrangement uses TRBV28 and TRBJ2-7; D possibly corresponds to TRBD2 (5 bases). The CDR3 loop spans 17 amino acids. V gave up 5 bases and J gave up 6 bases, with 26 bases separating them. CDR1 is MDHEN, CDR2 SYDVKM, per germline. CDR3 protein: CASSPPGSGTVPGEQYF. The CDR3 DNA reads TGTGCCAGCAGTCCGCCGGGGTCGGGAACGGTACCGGGCGAGCAGTACTTC. Full variable domain (missing parts from reference TRBV28 and TRBJ2-7): DVKVTQSSRYLVKRTGEKVFLECVQDMDHENMFWYRQDPGLGLRLIYFSYDVKMKEKGDIPEGYSVSREKKERFSLILESASTNQTSMYLCASSPPGSGTVPGEQYFGPGTRLTVT.

The chain joins TRBV28 to TRBJ1-5, with 10 bases that match TRBD1. V was pared by 4 bases and J by 7 bases, with 7 bases of the junction left unmatched. CDR3 length: 15 residues. Germline loops: CDR1 MDHEN, CDR2 SYDVKM. The CDR3 nucleotides read TGTGCCAGCAGTTCCCTCGACAGGGGGCTCCAGCCCCAGCATTTT. Its translation is CASSSLDRGLQPQHF. The variable domain in full, with the rest retrieved from reference TRBV28 and TRBJ1-5, is DVKVTQSSRYLVKRTGEKVFLECVQDMDHENMFWYRQDPGLGLRLIYFSYDVKMKEKGDIPEGYSVSREKKERFSLILESASTNQTSMYLCASSSLDRGLQPQHFGDGTRLSIL.

The V gene is TRBV19, the J gene TRBJ2-2; weak D call: TRBD2 (5 bases). The CDR3 covers 15 residues. The V end lost 7 bases, the J end lost 1 base, and 13 bases lay between the germline ends. Germline lookup yields CDR1 LNHDA and CDR2 SQIVND (reference sequence). CDR3 DNA: TGTGCCAGTACCCTGAGGGCGGGGAACACCGGGGAGCTGTTTTTT. Protein: CASTLRAGNTGELFF. The full variable domain, with the rest looked up from reference TRBV19 and TRBJ2-2, is DGGITQSPKYLFRKEGQNVTLSCEQNLNHDAMYWYRQDPGQGLRLIYYSQIVNDFQKGDIAEGYSVSREKKESFPLTVTSAQKNPTAFYLCASTLRAGNTGELFFGEGSRLTVL.

This clone was observed once. V gene TRBV15 combines with J gene TRBJ2-7; D gene ambiguous. The CDR3 length is 13 residues. CDR1 is LNHNV and CDR2 is YYDKDF in the germline V gene (reference sequence). The ends were cut back, 1 base at V and 6 bases at J, with 10 bases in the middle. The CDR3 protein is CATSRVGWGEQYF. CDR3 coding DNA: TGTGCCACCAGCAGAGTAGGATGGGGCGAGCAGTACTTC.

The chain combines TRBV3-1 (or the pseudogene TRBV3-2) with TRBJ1-2; weak D call: TRBD1 (6 bases). Trimming took off 5 bases at V and 1 base at J, with 11 bases between the two ends. This CDR3 has 14 residues. Germline-derived CDR1 and CDR2 are LGHDT and YNNKEL (reference sequence). The CDR3 DNA reads as TGTGCCAGCAGCACAGGGAGGGGTAACTATGGCTACACCTTC. Residues: CASSTGRGNYGYTF.

The chain links TRBV6-5 to TRBJ1-2; D gene unclear. Germline CDR1 MNHEY, CDR2 SVGAGI. The CDR3 length is 14 residues. Between the trimmed V and J ends, which lost 2 bases and 7 bases, there was a span of 14 bases. DNA of the CDR3: TGTGCCAGCAGTTACGGGGTTAGCCCACGTGGCTACACCTTC. This encodes CASSYGVSPRGYTF.

The rearrangement links TRBV18 to TRBJ1-1; D ambiguous. The CDR3 is 14 amino acids. Germline loops: CDR1 KGHSH, CDR2 LQKENI. V lost 3 bases and J 1 base, leaving 9 bases between the germline ends. For the CDR3, the DNA is TGTGCCAGCTCACCGATCGCGGAGAACACTGAAGCTTTCTTT. Residues: CASSPIAENTEAFF.

This clone was seen a handful of times. This sequence joins TRBV9 and TRBJ1-2; TRBD1 agrees at 9 bases. V lost 4 bases and J lost 0; bases outside the gene matches: 13. The CDR3 loop spans 18 amino acids. Germline-derived CDR1 and CDR2 are SGDLS and YYNGEE. Here the CDR3 reads CASSRISRRDRANYGYTF. CDR3 bases: TGTGCCAGCAGCAGGATCTCCCGGAGGGACAGGGCTAACTATGGCTACACCTTC.

This clone has only one observation. The chain couples TRBV19 to TRBJ2-2; 7 bases align to TRBD2. CDR1 LNHDA and CDR2 SQIVND come from the germline V gene (reference sequence). The CDR3 is made up of 14 amino acids. V lost 8 bases and J lost 3; bases outside the gene matches: 6. The CDR3 spells CASRTSADTGELFF. CDR3 in DNA: TGTGCCAGTCGCACTAGCGCAGACACCGGGGAGCTGTTTTTT.

The gene calls are TRBV12-3 or TRBV12-4 and TRBJ2-7; D uncertain. V was trimmed by 3 bases and J by 1 base, leaving 7 bases between them. This CDR3 has 13 amino acids. The CDR3 reads CASSFGLSYEQYF. The DNA for the CDR3 is TGTGCCAGCAGTTTCGGCCTTTCCTACGAGCAGTACTTC.

The gene calls are TRBV19 and TRBJ1-5; the match to TRBD1 covers 7 bases. Germline V CDR1 and CDR2: LNHDA, SQIVND (reference sequence). There are 17 residues in the CDR3. The V segment lost 3 bases and the J segment 0 bases; nucleotides outside the gene matches: 8. CDR3 DNA sequence: TGTGCCAGTAGTATCCGGGACAGTAGATATAGCAATCAGCCCCAGCATTTT. It encodes CASSIRDSRYSNQPQHF.

The chain uses TRBV11-3 and TRBJ2-1; 14 bases match TRBD2. The germline gives CDR1 SGHNT, CDR2 YENEEA. This CDR3 has 15 residues. The V gene end was trimmed by 5 bases and the J gene end by 7 bases; junction bases not matched to a gene: 4. The CDR3 DNA is TGTGCCAGCAGCCCAGGACTAGCGGGGGGTAATGAGCAGTTCTTC. Translating it yields CASSPGLAGGNEQFF.

The chain employs TRBV19 and TRBJ2-2, with D possibly being TRBD2 (7 bases). The CDR3 has 14 residues. CDR1 and CDR2 from the germline V gene are LNHDA and SQIVND (reference sequence). Between the trimmed V and J ends, which lost 9 bases and 8 bases, there was a span of 19 bases. DNA of the CDR3: TGTGCCAGCAAGGGGCGGGGGCCAGGAGGGGAGCTGTTTTTT. Encoded protein: CASKGRGPGGELFF.

The V call is TRBV5-4, the J call TRBJ1-4; D is perhaps TRBD1 (6 bases). Germline V lookup: CDR1 SGHNT, CDR2 YYREEE (reference sequence). The V and J ends lost 4 bases and 6 bases respectively, with 13 bases between them. This CDR3 region has 14 residues. Here the CDR3 reads CASSLQGLDEKLFF. CDR3 DNA: TGTGCCAGCAGCCTACAGGGTCTCGATGAAAAACTGTTTTTT. Supplemented by reference TRBV5-4 and TRBJ1-4, the full variable domain reads ETGVTQSPTHLIKTRGQQVTLRCSSQSGHNTVSWYQQALGQGPQFIFQYYREEENGRGNFPPRFSGLQFPNYSSELNVNALELDDSALYLCASSLQGLDEKLFFGSGTQLSVL.

The rearrangement joins TRBV19 to TRBJ2-7; tentatively, D is TRBD1 (6 bases). The CDR3 has 16 residues. Germline CDR1 and CDR2: LNHDA and SQIVND (reference sequence). Trimming pared 5 bases from V and 2 bases from J, leaving 19 bases between. CDR3 residues: CASSERRGQPPYEQYF. CDR3 coding DNA: TGTGCCAGTAGTGAGCGACGCGGACAGCCACCCTACGAGCAGTACTTC.

V is TRBV28 and J is TRBJ2-1, with D maybe TRBD1 (6 bases). Germline CDR1 and CDR2: MDHEN and SYDVKM. Between the trimmed V and J ends, which lost 1 base and 0 bases, there was a span of 16 bases. The CDR3 consists of 18 residues. Here the CDR3 reads CASSLLGARKVSYNEQFF. CDR3 coding DNA: TGTGCCAGCAGTTTATTGGGGGCGCGAAAGGTCTCCTACAATGAGCAGTTCTTC. Looking up the rest from reference TRBV28 and TRBJ2-1 gives the full variable domain: DVKVTQSSRYLVKRTGEKVFLECVQDMDHENMFWYRQDPGLGLRLIYFSYDVKMKEKGDIPEGYSVSREKKERFSLILESASTNQTSMYLCASSLLGARKVSYNEQFFGPGTRLTVL.

The V and J genes are TRBV30 and TRBJ2-3, with TRBD2 matching over 7 bases. The CDR3 runs 15 residues. V gave up 5 bases and J gave up 4 bases; unmatched junction bases: 12. Germline V gene lookup returns CDR1 GTSNPN and CDR2 SVGIG (reference sequence). The CDR3 is CAWGRTGGSADTQYF. The CDR3 coding sequence is TGTGCCTGGGGTAGAACGGGAGGATCGGCAGATACGCAGTATTTT.

The chain is built from TRBV19 and TRBJ1-5, with 7 bases matching TRBD1. Per germline, CDR1 LNHDA and CDR2 SQIVND (reference sequence). The CDR3 sequence is 14 residues long. The V gene end was trimmed by 11 bases and the J gene end by 4 bases; junction bases not matched to a gene: 11. CDR3 DNA: TGTGCCTCCTGCAGGGCAGGGGGAAATCAGCCCCAGCATTTT. It specifies CASCRAGGNQPQHF.

V and J are TRBV9 and TRBJ2-7; 10 bases align to TRBD2. From germline, CDR1 is SGDLS and CDR2 YYNGEE. The CDR3 is 15 amino acids. J gave up 3 bases and V 0 bases, and 3 bases lay outside the gene matches. The DNA of the CDR3 is TGTGCCAGCAGCGTAGCTAGCGGGGGAAACTACGAGCAGTACTTC. It translates to CASSVASGGNYEQYF.

The V gene is TRBV5-1, the J gene TRBJ1-3, with D unresolved. CDR1 SGHRS and CDR2 YFSETQ come from the germline V gene. Trimming left V 0 bases short and J 2 bases short, with 6 bases between. The CDR3 extends over 14 amino acids. In nucleotides, the CDR3 is TGCGCCAGCAGCTTGGATGCTGCTGGAAACACCATATATTTT. Translating gives CASSLDAAGNTIYF.

This chain uses TRBV9 with TRBJ2-5, with a weak D call TRBD1 (5 bases). The CDR3 has 12 residues. Trimming removed 4 bases at V and 11 bases at J, with 15 bases between. Germline-derived CDR1 and CDR2 are SGDLS and YYNGEE. This CDR3 is CASSTWGRAQYF. In DNA form, the CDR3 reads TGTGCCAGCAGCACCTGGGGCCGAGCTCAGTACTTC.

The chain uses TRBV5-1 and TRBJ2-7, with D perhaps TRBD2 (6 bases). From germline, CDR1 is SGHRS and CDR2 YFSETQ. Trimming cost V 4 bases and J 8 bases, with 25 bases left between them. The CDR3 length is 16 residues. The CDR3 DNA reads TGCGCCAGCAGCGGCACCTGGACTAATCCAACGGATCAGCAGTACTTC. It codes for CASSGTWTNPTDQQYF.

This chain joins TRBV5-1 and TRBJ2-7; D unclear. The CDR3 has 14 residues. Germline V CDR1 and CDR2: SGHRS, YFSETQ. V lost 4 bases and J lost 0, with 11 bases in between. This CDR3 is CASSADMTSYEQYF. CDR3 in DNA: TGCGCCAGCAGCGCCGACATGACCTCCTACGAGCAGTACTTC.